This T cell receptor (beta chain) was profiled in a study of blood T cells in healthy people across ages. Looking at the study overall: Template switching caught about one barcoded beta molecule for each two T cells. Study outcomes and limitations: With unsorted PBMCs, a conclusive comparison of naive versus antigen-experienced cells was not possible. Per-million-T-cell TCR beta diversity fell roughly linearly with age.

CDR1 is MNHNY, CDR2 SVGAGI, per germline (reference sequence). Germline trimming cut 8 bases from V and 5 bases from J; bases unmatched to any gene: 11. The CDR3 is 15 amino acids. Then a second PCR, running about 6 to 12 cycles, was carried out with a sample-barcoded 5' primer and a J-beta primer mix. The template-switch adaptor, which had 12 random nucleotides, put a tag on each cDNA molecule. TCRdb redid the calling of the 5' RACE reads with MiXCR, one entry per CDR3 protein. This sample has under 2,000,000 distinct CDR3 sequences, with 40% to 55% found just once. This clonotype has a handful of counts. Its antigen is as yet unknown.

Sample: blood. The TCR sequence derives from a woman in her thirties or forties in good health. The chain carries TRBV6-6 and TRBJ2-3; 9 bases map to TRBD2. The chain's CDR3 is CASLRAGGHGDTQYF. In nucleotides, the CDR3 is TGTGCCAGCCTACGGGCGGGGGGGCATGGAGATACGCAGTATTTT.